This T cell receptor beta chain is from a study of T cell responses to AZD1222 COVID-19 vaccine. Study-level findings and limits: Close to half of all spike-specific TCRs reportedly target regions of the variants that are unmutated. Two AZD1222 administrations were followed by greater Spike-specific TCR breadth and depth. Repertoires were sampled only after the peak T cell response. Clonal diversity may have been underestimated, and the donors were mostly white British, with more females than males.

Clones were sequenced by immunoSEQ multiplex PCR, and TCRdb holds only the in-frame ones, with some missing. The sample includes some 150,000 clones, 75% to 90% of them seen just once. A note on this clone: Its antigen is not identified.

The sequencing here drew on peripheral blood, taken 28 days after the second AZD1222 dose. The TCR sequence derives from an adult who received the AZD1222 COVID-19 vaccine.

In nucleotides, the CDR3 is TGTGCCACCAGCAGAGATAGGGGCCAGCCCCAGCATTTT. Encoded protein: CATSRDRGQPQHF. V gene TRBV15 combines with J gene TRBJ1-5; a possible D gene is TRBD1 (5 bases). Trimming took off 0 bases at V and 7 bases at J, with 7 bases between the two ends. Germline lookup yields CDR1 LNHNV and CDR2 YYDKDF (reference sequence). The CDR3 is 13 residues long.